The source of this T cell receptor beta chain is a study of blood T cell repertoires in COVID-19. This study enrolled people aged 18 to 89 from 20 to 25 US geographic areas. Assignment of participants to cohorts was predicated upon participant-reported clinical history. Among Cohort 3 donors, those recovered had two negative PCRs, clearance, or symptom resolution. Original processing notes: Estimated nucleated cell counts came from reference gene primer amplification. The method was immunoSEQ multiplex PCR; TCRdb's version includes in-frame clones alone and lacks a portion of them. Clonal size and the V and J genes are those of that table, whereas D and trimming came from the DNA. Among some 150,000 clones, over 80% were seen once, and the ten largest hold around 6.2%. This CDR3 contains 16 residues. The germline CDR1 and CDR2 sequences are LNHDA and SQIVND (reference sequence). With 4 bases clipped from V and 3 bases from J, the junction kept 6 bases outside the gene matches.

This chain uses TRBV19 with TRBJ2-2; 9 nucleotides align to TRBD1. The source material was PBMCs or T cells enriched from blood (not recorded which). The sequence derives from a woman aged 40 to 50 who had recovered from COVID-19. In nucleotides, the CDR3 is TGTGCCAGTAGTAGACGGACAGGGGCGGACACCGGGGAGCTGTTTTTT. This translates into CASSRRTGADTGELFF.